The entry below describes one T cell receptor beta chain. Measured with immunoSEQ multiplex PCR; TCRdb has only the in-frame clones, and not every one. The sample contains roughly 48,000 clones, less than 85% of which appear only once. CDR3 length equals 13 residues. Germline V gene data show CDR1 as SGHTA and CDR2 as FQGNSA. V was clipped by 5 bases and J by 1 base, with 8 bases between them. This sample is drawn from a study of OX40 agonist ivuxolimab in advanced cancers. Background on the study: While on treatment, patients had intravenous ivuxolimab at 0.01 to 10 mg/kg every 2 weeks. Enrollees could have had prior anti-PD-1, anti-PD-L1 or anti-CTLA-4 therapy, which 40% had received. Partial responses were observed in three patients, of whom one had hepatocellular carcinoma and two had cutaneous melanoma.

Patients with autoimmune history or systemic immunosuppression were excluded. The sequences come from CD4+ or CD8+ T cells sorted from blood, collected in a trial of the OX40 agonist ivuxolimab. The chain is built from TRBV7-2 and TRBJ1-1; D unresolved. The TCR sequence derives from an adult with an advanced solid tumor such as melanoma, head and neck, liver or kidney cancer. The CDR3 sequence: CASSQRQNTEAFF. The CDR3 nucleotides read TGTGCCAGCAGCCAACGACAGAACACTGAAGCTTTCTTT. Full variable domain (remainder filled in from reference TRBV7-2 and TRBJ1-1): GAGVSQSPSNKVTEKGKDVELRCDPISGHTALYWYRQSLGQGLEFLIYFQGNSAPDKSGLPSDRFSAERTGGSVSTLTIQRTQQEDSAVYLCASSQRQNTEAFFGQGTRLTVV.